The 5 T cell receptor beta chains listed next were all sequenced from one sample in a study of CD8 T cells in Susac syndrome. RNA was extracted with the RNeasy kit, and a quantity of about 0.45 to 1 ug was reverse transcribed using random hexamers. TCRdb processed the immunoSEQ multiplex PCR reads anew with MiXCR; each CDR3 protein has one entry. The sample yields about 300,000 distinct CDR3 sequences, 92% seen once. Sequenced sample: CD4+ T cells from PBMCs. These receptors were collected from a human donor with multiple sclerosis.

This clonotype was found once. This chain uses TRBV15 with TRBJ2-4, with a weak D call TRBD1 (5 bases). The CDR3 is 17 amino acids. Trimming stripped 1 base from V and 14 bases from J, with 27 bases between. The germline V gene encodes CDR1 LNHNV and CDR2 YYDKDF (reference sequence). CDR3: CATSRGGQGASRVFKYF. The CDR3 bases are TGTGCCACCAGCAGAGGGGGCCAAGGGGCGTCAAGGGTGTTCAAGTACTTC.

The V call is TRBV19, the J call TRBJ2-1, with 7 bases fitting TRBD2. The CDR3 is 13 residues long. Losses at the gene ends were 6 bases for V and 8 bases for J; bases not matched to a gene: 7. Germline CDR1 LNHDA, CDR2 SQIVND (reference sequence). CDR3: CASSAGESDEQFF. In DNA, the CDR3 is TGTGCCAGTAGCGCGGGGGAGTCCGATGAGCAGTTCTTC.

This clonotype was observed a single time. This CDR3 reads CASSFGSGYTEAFF. The CDR3 DNA reads as TGCGCCAGCAGCTTCGGCAGTGGTTACACTGAAGCTTTCTTT. V gene TRBV5-1 combines with J gene TRBJ1-1; D gene uncertain. CDR1 is SGHRS, CDR2 YFSETQ, per germline. V was clipped by 2 bases and J by 3 bases, with 11 bases between them. This CDR3 has 14 residues.

The rearrangement links TRBV5-1 to TRBJ1-1; TRBD1 matches 7 bases. With 2 bases clipped from V and 1 base from J, the junction kept 5 bases outside the gene matches. There are 15 residues in the CDR3. The germline V gene encodes CDR1 SGHRS and CDR2 YFSETQ. In nucleotides, the CDR3 is TGCGCCAGCAGCTTAATGGGGACAGCGAACACTGAAGCTTTCTTT. Translating gives CASSLMGTANTEAFF. The whole variable domain, remainder taken from reference TRBV5-1 and TRBJ1-1, is KAGVTQTPRYLIKTRGQQVTLSCSPISGHRSVSWYQQTPGQGLQFLFEYFSETQRNKGNFPGRFSGRQFSNSRSEMNVSTLELGDSALYLCASSLMGTANTEAFFGQGTRLTVV.

The rearrangement joins TRBV5-1 to TRBJ2-7, with TRBD2 matching 11 bases. Trimming took 3 bases from V and 1 from J; bases not matched to a gene: 6. The CDR3 is 16 amino acids. Germline V gene data show CDR1 as SGHRS and CDR2 as YFSETQ. As DNA, the CDR3 is TGCGCCAGCAGCTCCTTAGCGGGAGGGCCGTCCTACGAGCAGTACTTC. Translation gives CASSSLAGGPSYEQYF.